This TCR beta chain was documented in a study of read filtering for tumor transcriptome and immune sequencing. This clonotype was counted at least ten times. CDR3 length: 15 amino acids. Germline assignment: CDR1 KGHSH and CDR2 LQKENI. Trimming stripped 6 bases from V and 0 bases from J, with 12 bases between. From approximately 400 ng of RNA, a library with molecular barcoded alpha/delta and beta/gamma adaptors was made. Using its own MiXCR run on the reads, TCRdb lists one record per CDR3 protein. The table has about 39,000 distinct CDR3 sequences, more than 13% seen once. The sequence was obtained from a donor at least 40 years old with multiple myeloma. Sequenced input: a population of CD138-negative cells sorted from bone marrow. The genes are TRBV18 and TRBJ2-1; D gene ambiguous. The DNA for the CDR3 is TGTGCCAGCTCTCAGAAGGGAAGCTCCTACAATGAGCAGTTCTTC. Translating it yields CASSQKGSSYNEQFF. The full variable domain, in which reference TRBV18 and TRBJ2-1 provide the parts outside the CDR3, is NAGVMQNPRHLVRRRGQEARLRCSPMKGHSHVYWYRQLPEEGLKFMVYLQKENIIDESGMPKERFSAEFPKEGPSILRIQQVVRGDSAAYFCASSQKGSSYNEQFFGPGTRLTVL.